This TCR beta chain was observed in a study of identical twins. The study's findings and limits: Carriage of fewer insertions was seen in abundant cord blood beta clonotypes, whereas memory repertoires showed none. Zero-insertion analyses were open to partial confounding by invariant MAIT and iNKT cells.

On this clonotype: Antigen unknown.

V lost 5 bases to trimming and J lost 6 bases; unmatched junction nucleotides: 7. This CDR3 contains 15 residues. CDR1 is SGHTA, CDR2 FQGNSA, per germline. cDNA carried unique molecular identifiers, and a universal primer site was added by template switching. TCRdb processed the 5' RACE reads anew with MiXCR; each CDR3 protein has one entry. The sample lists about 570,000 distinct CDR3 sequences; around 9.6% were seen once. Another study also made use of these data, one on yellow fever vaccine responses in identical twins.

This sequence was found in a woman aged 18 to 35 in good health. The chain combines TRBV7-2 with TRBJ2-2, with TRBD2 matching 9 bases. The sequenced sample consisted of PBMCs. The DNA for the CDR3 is TGTGCCAGCAGCCCTGTAGCGGGAGCTGCCGGGGAGCTGTTTTTT. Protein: CASSPVAGAAGELFF.